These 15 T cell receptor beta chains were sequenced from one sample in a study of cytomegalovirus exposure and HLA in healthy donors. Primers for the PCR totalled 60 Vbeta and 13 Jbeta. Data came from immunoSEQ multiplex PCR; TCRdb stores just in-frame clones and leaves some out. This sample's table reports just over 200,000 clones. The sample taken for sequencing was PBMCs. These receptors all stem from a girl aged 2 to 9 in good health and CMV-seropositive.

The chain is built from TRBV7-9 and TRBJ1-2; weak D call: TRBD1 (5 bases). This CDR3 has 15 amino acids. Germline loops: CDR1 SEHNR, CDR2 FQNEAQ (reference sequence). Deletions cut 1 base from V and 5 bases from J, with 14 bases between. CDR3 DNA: TGTGCCAGCAGCTTAGGCACAGGTGATATTTATGGCTACACCTTC. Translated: CASSLGTGDIYGYTF.

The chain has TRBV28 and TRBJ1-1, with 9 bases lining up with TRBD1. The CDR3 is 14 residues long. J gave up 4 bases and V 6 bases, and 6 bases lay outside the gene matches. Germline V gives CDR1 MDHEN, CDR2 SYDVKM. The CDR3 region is CASSNRGLVTEAFF. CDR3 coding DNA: TGTGCCAGCAGCAACAGGGGGCTTGTCACTGAAGCTTTCTTT.

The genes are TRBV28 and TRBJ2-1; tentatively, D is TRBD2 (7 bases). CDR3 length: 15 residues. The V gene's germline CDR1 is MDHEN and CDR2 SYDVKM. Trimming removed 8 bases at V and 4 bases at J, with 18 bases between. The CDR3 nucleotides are TGTGCCAGCTGTTCCGCGGGGGCGAATTACAATGAGCAGTTCTTC. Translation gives CASCSAGANYNEQFF.

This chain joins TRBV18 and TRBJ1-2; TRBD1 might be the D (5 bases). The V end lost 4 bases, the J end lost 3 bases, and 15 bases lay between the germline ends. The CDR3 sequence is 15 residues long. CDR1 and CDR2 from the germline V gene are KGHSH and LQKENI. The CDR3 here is CASSQSDRDYYGYTF. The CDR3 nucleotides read TGTGCCAGCTCACAGTCGGACCGGGACTACTATGGCTACACCTTC.

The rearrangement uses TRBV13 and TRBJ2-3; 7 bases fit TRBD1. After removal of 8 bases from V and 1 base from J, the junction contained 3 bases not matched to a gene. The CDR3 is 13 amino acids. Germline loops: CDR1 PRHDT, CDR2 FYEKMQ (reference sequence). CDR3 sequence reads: CASRQGGTDTQYF. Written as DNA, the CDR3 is TGTGCCAGCCGGCAGGGGGGCACAGATACGCAGTATTTT.

In nucleotides, the CDR3 is TGTGCCAGCAGTTCCCTAGCGGGAGGGAACAATGAGCAGTTCTTC. This gives the protein CASSSLAGGNNEQFF. V gene TRBV28 combines with J gene TRBJ2-1; 12 bases match TRBD2. The CDR3 runs to 15 residues. Germline V CDR1 and CDR2: MDHEN, SYDVKM. The V gene end was trimmed by 4 bases and the J gene end by 5 bases; junction bases not matched to a gene: 3.

The CDR3 loop is CASSLQGDSTDTQYF. The CDR3 DNA is TGTGCCAGCAGTCTACAGGGGGATAGCACAGATACGCAGTATTTT. J is TRBJ2-3 and V is TRBV28; 8 nucleotides align to TRBD1. Germline V CDR1 and CDR2: MDHEN, SYDVKM. This CDR3 has 15 residues. After removal of 5 bases from V and 0 bases from J, the junction contained 4 bases not matched to a gene.

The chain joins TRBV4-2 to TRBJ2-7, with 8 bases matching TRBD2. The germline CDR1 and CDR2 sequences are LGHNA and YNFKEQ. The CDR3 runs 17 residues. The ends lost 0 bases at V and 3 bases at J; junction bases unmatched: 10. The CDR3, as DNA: TGTGCCAGCAGCCAAGAAATAAGGCTAGCGGGTAACTACGAGCAGTACTTC. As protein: CASSQEIRLAGNYEQYF.

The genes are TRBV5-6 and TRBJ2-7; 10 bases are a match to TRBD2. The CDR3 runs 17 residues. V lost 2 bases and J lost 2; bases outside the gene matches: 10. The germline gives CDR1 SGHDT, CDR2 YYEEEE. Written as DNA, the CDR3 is TGTGCCAGCAGCTTAACCCAGACTAGCGGGCCTCCCTACGAGCAGTACTTC. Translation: CASSLTQTSGPPYEQYF.

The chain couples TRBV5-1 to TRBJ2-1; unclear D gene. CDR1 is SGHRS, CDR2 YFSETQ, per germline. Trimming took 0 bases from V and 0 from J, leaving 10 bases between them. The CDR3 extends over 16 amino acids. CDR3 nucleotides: TGCGCCAGCAGCTTGGCCGCCAAGAGCTCCTACAATGAGCAGTTCTTC. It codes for CASSLAAKSSYNEQFF.

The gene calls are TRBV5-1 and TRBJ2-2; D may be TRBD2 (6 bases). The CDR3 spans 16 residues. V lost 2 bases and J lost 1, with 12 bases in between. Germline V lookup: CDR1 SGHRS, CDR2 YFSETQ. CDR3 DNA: TGCGCCAGCAGCTTCGGCGGGGCCGGGAACACCGGGGAGCTGTTTTTT. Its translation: CASSFGGAGNTGELFF.

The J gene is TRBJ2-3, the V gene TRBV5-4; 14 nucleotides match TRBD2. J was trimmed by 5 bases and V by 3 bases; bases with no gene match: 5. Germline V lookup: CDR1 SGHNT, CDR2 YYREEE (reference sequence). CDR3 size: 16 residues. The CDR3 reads CASSWGLAGVGDTQYF. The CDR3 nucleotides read TGTGCCAGCAGCTGGGGACTAGCGGGAGTAGGAGATACGCAGTATTTT.

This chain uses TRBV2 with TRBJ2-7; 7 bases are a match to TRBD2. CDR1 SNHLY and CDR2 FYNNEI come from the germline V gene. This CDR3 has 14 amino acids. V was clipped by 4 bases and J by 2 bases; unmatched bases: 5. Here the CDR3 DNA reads TGTGCCAGCAGTGTGGAGCGGGGTACCTACGAGCAGTACTTC. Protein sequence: CASSVERGTYEQYF.

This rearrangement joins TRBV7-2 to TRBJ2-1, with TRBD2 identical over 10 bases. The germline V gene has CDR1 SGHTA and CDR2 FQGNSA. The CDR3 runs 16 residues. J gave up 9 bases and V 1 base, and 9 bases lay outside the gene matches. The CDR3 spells CASSLGSAGGPFEQFF. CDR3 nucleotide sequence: TGTGCCAGCAGCTTAGGTTCAGCGGGAGGGCCCTTTGAGCAGTTCTTC.

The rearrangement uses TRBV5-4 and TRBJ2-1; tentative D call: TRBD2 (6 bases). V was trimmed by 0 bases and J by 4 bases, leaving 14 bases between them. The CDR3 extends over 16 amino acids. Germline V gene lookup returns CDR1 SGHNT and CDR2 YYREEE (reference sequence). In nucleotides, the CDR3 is TGTGCCAGCAGCTTGGCCGACGCGGGGCAGTACAATGAGCAGTTCTTC. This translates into CASSLADAGQYNEQFF.